This T cell receptor (beta chain) originates from a study of tumor-infiltrating lymphocytes in localized non-small cell lung cancer. Study-level background: Several tumor histologies, both smoking statuses, and some post-neoadjuvant chemotherapy samples were included. Broader study findings: Different pieces of the same tissue went to different assays, confounding technical variation with intratumor heterogeneity. Immunotypes IM1 and IM2 had similar TCR-derived T-cell fractions.

The CDR3 runs to 17 residues. Germline V gene data show CDR1 as SGHRS and CDR2 as YFSETQ. V was clipped by 0 bases and J by 4 bases, with 19 bases between them. Clones were read by immunoSEQ multiplex PCR, and TCRdb kept only the in-frame ones, dropping some. The sample contains more than 12,000 clones, around 65% of which appear only once. This clone has just a few counts. Its antigen remains unknown. The receptor was derived from a human donor with non-small cell lung cancer. The chain carries TRBV5-1 and TRBJ1-1; TRBD1 might be the D (6 bases). Sequencing used uninvolved lung tissue not adjacent to the tumor. CDR3 protein: CASSLAGGRGVVTEAFF. The DNA for the CDR3 is TGCGCCAGCAGCTTGGCCGGTGGCAGGGGTGTAGTCACTGAAGCTTTCTTT.